The 18 T cell receptor beta chains reported below all come from one sample, sequenced in a study of blood T cell repertoires in COVID-19. Method: immunoSEQ multiplex PCR; TCRdb's copy keeps in-frame clones and lacks some. This sample yields about 100,000 clones, of which just under 85% are seen a single time; more than 9% belongs to the top ten. Sequencing was carried out using peripheral blood. The receptors shown here come from a man between 35 and 55 years old with active or convalescent COVID-19.

The chain joins TRBV7-2 to TRBJ1-2; TRBD1 might be the D (5 bases). V lost 5 bases, J lost 6 bases, and 16 bases lay in between. The CDR3 has 14 amino acids. Germline CDR1 is SGHTA and CDR2 is FQGNSA. Here the CDR3 reads CASSPKIGAHGYTF. CDR3 in DNA: TGTGCCAGCAGCCCCAAGATTGGGGCTCATGGCTACACCTTC.

V and J are TRBV5-1 and TRBJ2-3; 8 nucleotides agree with TRBD1. V dropped 4 bases and J dropped 1; count of bases not matched to a gene: 14. CDR1 and CDR2 (germline): SGHRS, YFSETQ. This CDR3 has 18 residues. The CDR3 coding sequence is TGCGCCAGCAGCCCAAGGACAGGGAAGGGGTACGGCACAGATACGCAGTATTTT. Protein: CASSPRTGKGYGTDTQYF.

A word on this clone: One junction end does not reproduce the germline sequence, and a read error may be involved. V gene TRBV5-1 combines with J gene TRBJ2-5; D is undetermined. Germline V gene data show CDR1 as SGHRS and CDR2 as YFSETQ. The CDR3 totals 13 residues. The CDR3 bases are TGCGCCAGCAGCGTGCGACACCAAGAGTCCCAGTACTTC. Amino acid sequence: CASSVRHQESQYF.

The chain is built from TRBV5-5 and TRBJ2-5; the D gene is possibly TRBD2 (5 bases). The CDR3 extends over 15 amino acids. Germline CDR1 and CDR2: SGHKS and YYEKEE (reference sequence). V was shortened by 1 base and J by 5 bases, with 15 bases between the two germline ends. CDR3 in DNA: TGTGCCAGCAGCTTGAGGTACGGGATGGGGGAGACCCAGTACTTC. Residues: CASSLRYGMGETQYF. Supplemented by reference TRBV5-5 and TRBJ2-5, the full variable domain reads DAGVTQSPTHLIKTRGQQVTLRCSPISGHKSVSWYQQVLGQGPQFIFQYYEKEERGRGNFPDRFSARQFPNYSSELNVNALLLGDSALYLCASSLRYGMGETQYFGPGTRLLVL.

The chain joins TRBV19 to TRBJ2-5; D possibly corresponds to TRBD2 (6 bases). The CDR3 is 13 residues long. Germline CDR1 and CDR2: LNHDA and SQIVND (reference sequence). The V gene lost 1 base and the J gene lost 4 bases, with 7 bases spanning the gap. The CDR3 sequence is CASSIGGGETQYF. The CDR3 DNA follows: TGTGCCAGTAGTATAGGGGGAGGAGAGACCCAGTACTTC.

V and J are TRBV18 and TRBJ1-1; 7 bases map to TRBD1. V was pared by 9 bases and J by 4 bases, with 11 bases of the junction left unmatched. The CDR3 runs 14 residues. CDR1 and CDR2 from the germline V gene are KGHSH and LQKENI. CDR3 sequence reads: CASTDRAWGTEAFF. Written as DNA, the CDR3 is TGTGCCAGTACCGACAGGGCCTGGGGCACTGAAGCTTTCTTT.

The rearrangement links TRBV11-1 to TRBJ1-1, with TRBD1 matching 8 bases. The CDR3 totals 15 residues. V was clipped by 8 bases and J by 2 bases; unmatched bases: 10. Germline V gene data show CDR1 as SGHAT and CDR2 as FQDESV (reference sequence). The DNA for the CDR3 is TGTGCCAGCGGTCGGGACAGGTTCTTCAACACTGAAGCTTTCTTT. Translating gives CASGRDRFFNTEAFF.

The chain employs TRBV5-6 and TRBJ2-3; TRBD2 agrees at 13 bases. V lost 4 bases, J lost 3 bases, and 11 bases stayed unmatched. The V gene's germline CDR1 is SGHDT and CDR2 YYEEEE. This CDR3 is built from 18 residues. CDR3 bases: TGTGCCAGCAGCGCCTACTTAGGGACTAGCGGGGAAACAGATACGCAGTATTTT. This translates into CASSAYLGTSGETDTQYF.

By share of the sample, this clone is medium-sized. The chain joins TRBV7-2 to TRBJ1-2; 8 bases map to TRBD1. Unmatched junction bases numbered 4, after V lost 1 base and J lost 3 bases. Germline V lookup: CDR1 SGHTA, CDR2 FQGNSA. There are 15 residues in the CDR3. The CDR3 region has the DNA TGTGCCAGCAGCTTAGAGCAGGGGGCGCACTATGGCTACACCTTC. Translation gives CASSLEQGAHYGYTF.

This chain joins TRBV3-1 (or the pseudogene TRBV3-2) and TRBJ1-2, with 7 nucleotides matching TRBD1. The germline CDR1 and CDR2 sequences are LGHDT and YNNKEL (reference sequence). The CDR3 spans 18 residues. J was trimmed by 1 base and V by 0 bases; bases with no gene match: 11. The CDR3 DNA is TGTGCCAGCAGCCAAGATAGGGCAGGGGGAGACCTTAACTATGGCTACACCTTC. It codes for CASSQDRAGGDLNYGYTF.

The DNA for the CDR3 is TGCGCCAGCAGTGAGTCGGCAGGGGGGAGGACAGATACGCAGTATTTT. Translated: CASSESAGGRTDTQYF. The rearrangement links TRBV10-2 to TRBJ2-3; D may be TRBD1 (7 bases). This CDR3 contains 16 residues. Trimming pared 0 bases from V and 3 bases from J, leaving 13 bases between. Germline V gene lookup returns CDR1 WSHSY and CDR2 SAAADI.

This chain uses TRBV10-3 with TRBJ1-3; perhaps TRBD1 as D (5 bases). Germline lookup yields CDR1 ENHRY and CDR2 SYGVKD. The V end lost 11 bases, the J end lost 0 bases, and 14 bases lay between the germline ends. The CDR3 covers 14 residues. This CDR3 is CAAETVLSGNTIYF. The CDR3, as DNA: TGTGCCGCTGAGACAGTTCTCTCTGGAAACACCATATATTTT.

This clone was seen once. CDR3 region: CASSRMDRGSTNEKLFF. For the CDR3, the DNA is TGTGCCAGCTCACGAATGGACAGGGGGTCAACTAATGAAAAACTGTTTTTT. The rearrangement links TRBV18 to TRBJ1-4; 10 bases agree with TRBD1. CDR1 KGHSH and CDR2 LQKENI come from the germline V gene. The V and J ends lost 4 bases and 0 bases, in that order; junction bases with no gene match: 5. The CDR3 covers 17 residues.

The chain employs TRBV5-6 and TRBJ2-5, with TRBD2 identical over 9 bases. The CDR3 covers 18 residues. The germline V gene has CDR1 SGHDT and CDR2 YYEEEE. Trimming took 3 bases from V and 5 from J; bases not matched to a gene: 17. The CDR3 nucleotides are TGTGCCAGCAGCTCCAGGGTAGCGGGGGCCCCGTACCGGGAGACCCAGTACTTC. This codes for CASSSRVAGAPYRETQYF.

The chain has TRBV12-3 or TRBV12-4 and TRBJ1-1, with D perhaps matching TRBD1 (5 bases). CDR3 length: 11 amino acids. V dropped 4 bases and J dropped 11 bases, with 11 bases sitting between them. DNA of the CDR3: TGTGCCAGCAGTTCGACAGTCAGTGCTTTCTTT. This translates into CASSSTVSAFF.

The CDR3 DNA reads as TGTGCCAGCAGCAAAGTATGTTATAGCAATCAGCCCCAGCATTTT. Translating it yields CASSKVCYSNQPQHF. This sequence joins TRBV21-1 and TRBJ1-5. TRBV21-1 is given as a pseudogene. CDR3 length equals 15 residues.

This sequence joins TRBV19 and TRBJ2-2, with D maybe TRBD2 (6 bases). Germline lookup yields CDR1 LNHDA and CDR2 SQIVND (reference sequence). This CDR3 spans 15 amino acids. V lost 8 bases and J 0 bases, leaving 13 bases between the germline ends. CDR3 nucleotide sequence: TGTGCCAGTTCGATAGCGGATACGAACACCGGGGAGCTGTTTTTT. The encoded protein is CASSIADTNTGELFF.

The V and J genes are TRBV10-3 and TRBJ1-1; the D is unclear. This CDR3 has 12 residues. Germline values: CDR1 ENHRY, CDR2 SYGVKD. Trimming cost V 2 bases and J 8 bases, with 9 bases left between them. The CDR3 bases are TGTGCCATCAGTGAGCTGGGCGTCGAAGCTTTCTTT. Translating gives CAISELGVEAFF.